One T cell receptor (beta chain) is described in this entry. The sample belongs to a study of blood T cell repertoires in COVID-19. Study as a whole: Sites in the United States, Italy and Spain provided acute and convalescent COVID-19 samples. The cDNA or gDNA used as material had been derived from T cells, B-cell-depleted T cells, or PBMCs.

TCRdb's copy holds only in-frame clones and misses some; the assay was immunoSEQ multiplex PCR. In the table there are 200,000 to 250,000 clones, over 75% of which are singletons. CDR1 KGHSH and CDR2 LQKENI come from the germline V gene. V shed 3 bases, J shed 13 bases, and the junction held 6 bases outside the gene matches. The CDR3 is made up of 12 amino acids. Enrollees, roughly 18 to 89 years old, lived in approximately 25 US areas. Cohorts were based on clinical histories the participants reported. The rearrangement links TRBV18 to TRBJ2-1, with 7 bases aligning to TRBD1. The clonotype originates from a woman between 50 and 59 years old with acute COVID-19. Material: PBMCs or T cells enriched from blood (not recorded which). Here the CDR3 reads CASSPDREGQFF. The DNA for the CDR3 is TGTGCCAGCTCACCCGACAGGGAAGGACAGTTCTTC.